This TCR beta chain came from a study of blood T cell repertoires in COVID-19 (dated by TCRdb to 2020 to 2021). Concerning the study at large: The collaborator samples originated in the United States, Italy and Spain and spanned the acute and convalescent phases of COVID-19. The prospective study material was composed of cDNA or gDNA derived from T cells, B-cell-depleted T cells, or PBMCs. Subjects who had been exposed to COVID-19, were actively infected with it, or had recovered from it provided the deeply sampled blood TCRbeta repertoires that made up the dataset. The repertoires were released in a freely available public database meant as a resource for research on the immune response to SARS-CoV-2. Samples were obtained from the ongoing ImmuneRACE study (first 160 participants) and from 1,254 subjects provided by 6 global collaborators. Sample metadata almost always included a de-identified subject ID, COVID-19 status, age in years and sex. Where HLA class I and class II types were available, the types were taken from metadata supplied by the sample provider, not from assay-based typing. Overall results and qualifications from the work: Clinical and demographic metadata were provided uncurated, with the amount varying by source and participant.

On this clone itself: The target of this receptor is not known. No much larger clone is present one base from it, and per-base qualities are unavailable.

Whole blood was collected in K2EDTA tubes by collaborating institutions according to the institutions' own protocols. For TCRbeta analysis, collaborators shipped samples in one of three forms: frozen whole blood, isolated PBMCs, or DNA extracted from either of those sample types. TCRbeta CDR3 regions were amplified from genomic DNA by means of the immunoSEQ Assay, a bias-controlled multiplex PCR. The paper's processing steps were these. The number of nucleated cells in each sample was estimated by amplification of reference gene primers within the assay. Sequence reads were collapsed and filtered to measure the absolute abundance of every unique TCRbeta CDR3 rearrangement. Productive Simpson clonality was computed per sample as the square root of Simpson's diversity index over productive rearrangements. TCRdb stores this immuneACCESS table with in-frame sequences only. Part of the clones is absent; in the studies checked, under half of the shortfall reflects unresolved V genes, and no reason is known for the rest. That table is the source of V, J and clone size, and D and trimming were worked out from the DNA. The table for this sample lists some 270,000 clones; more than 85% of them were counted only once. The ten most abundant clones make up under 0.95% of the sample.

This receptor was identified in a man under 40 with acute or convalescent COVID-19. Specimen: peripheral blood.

The CDR3 region: CASSVGLAGGLGSYEQYF. The nucleotide sequence reads as follows: TGTGCCAGCAGCGTAGGACTAGCGGGAGGATTAGGGAGTTACGAGCAGTACTTC. The chain joins TRBV9 to TRBJ2-7, with 13 bases in between that match TRBD2. CDR1 and CDR2 (SGDLS, YYNGEE) derive from the germline V gene. The CDR3 spans 18 residues, from the cysteine through the phenylalanine. The kept DNA is CDR3 alone, 54 bases in frame from the first base. For this chain, trimming is 0 bases at the V end and 4 bases at the J end, and the number of junction bases without a gene match is 10.